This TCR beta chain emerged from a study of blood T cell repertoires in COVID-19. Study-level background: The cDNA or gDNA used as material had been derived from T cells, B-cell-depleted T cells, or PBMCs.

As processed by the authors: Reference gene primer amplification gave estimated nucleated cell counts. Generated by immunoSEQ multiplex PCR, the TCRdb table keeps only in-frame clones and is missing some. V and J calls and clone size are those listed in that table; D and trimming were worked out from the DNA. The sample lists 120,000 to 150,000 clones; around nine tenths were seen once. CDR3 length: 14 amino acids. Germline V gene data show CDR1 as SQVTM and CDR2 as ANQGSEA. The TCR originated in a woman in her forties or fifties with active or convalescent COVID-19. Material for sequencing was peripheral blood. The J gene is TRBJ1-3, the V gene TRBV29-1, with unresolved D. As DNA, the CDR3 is TGCGCGGCGGGGTCTGGTAACTCTGGAAACACCATATATTTT. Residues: CAAGSGNSGNTIYF.